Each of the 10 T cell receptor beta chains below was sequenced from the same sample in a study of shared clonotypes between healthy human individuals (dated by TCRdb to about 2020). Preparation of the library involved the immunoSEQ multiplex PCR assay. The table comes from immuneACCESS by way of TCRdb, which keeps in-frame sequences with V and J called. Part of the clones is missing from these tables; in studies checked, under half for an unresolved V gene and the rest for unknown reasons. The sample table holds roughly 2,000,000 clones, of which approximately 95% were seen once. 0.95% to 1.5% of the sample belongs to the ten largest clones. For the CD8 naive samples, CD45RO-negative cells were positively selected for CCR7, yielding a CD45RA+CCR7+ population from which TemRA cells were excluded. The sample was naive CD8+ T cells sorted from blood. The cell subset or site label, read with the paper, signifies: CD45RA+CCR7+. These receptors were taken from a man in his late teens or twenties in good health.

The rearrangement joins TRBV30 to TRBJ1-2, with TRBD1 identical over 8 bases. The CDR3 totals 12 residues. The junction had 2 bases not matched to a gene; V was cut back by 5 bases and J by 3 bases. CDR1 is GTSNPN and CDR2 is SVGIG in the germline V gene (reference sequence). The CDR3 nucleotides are TGTGCCTGGGAGGGACAGGACTATGGCTACACCTTC. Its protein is CAWEGQDYGYTF.

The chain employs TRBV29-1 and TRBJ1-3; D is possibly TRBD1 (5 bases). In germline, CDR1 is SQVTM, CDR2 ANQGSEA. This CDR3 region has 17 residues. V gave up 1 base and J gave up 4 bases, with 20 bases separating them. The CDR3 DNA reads TGCAGCGTTGAAGGCCTTCGACAGAGAGGCTCCGGAAACACCATATATTTT. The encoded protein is CSVEGLRQRGSGNTIYF.

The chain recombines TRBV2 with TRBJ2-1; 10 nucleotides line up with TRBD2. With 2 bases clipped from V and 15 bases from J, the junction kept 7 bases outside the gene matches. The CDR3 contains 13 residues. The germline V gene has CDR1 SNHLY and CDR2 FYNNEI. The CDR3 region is CASSELAGEGVFF. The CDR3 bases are TGTGCCAGCAGTGAACTAGCGGGAGAAGGGGTGTTCTTC.

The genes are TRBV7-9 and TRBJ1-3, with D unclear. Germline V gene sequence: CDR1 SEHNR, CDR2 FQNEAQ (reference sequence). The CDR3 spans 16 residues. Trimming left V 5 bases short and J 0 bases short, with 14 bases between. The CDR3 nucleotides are TGTGCCAGCAGCCCCGAGACGTCAGTCTCTGGAAACACCATATATTTT. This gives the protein CASSPETSVSGNTIYF. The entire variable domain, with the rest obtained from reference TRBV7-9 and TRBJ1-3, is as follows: DTGVSQNPRHKITKRGQNVTFRCDPISEHNRLYWYRQTLGQGPEFLTYFQNEAQLEKSRLLSDRFSAERPKGSFSTLEIQRTEQGDSAMYLCASSPETSVSGNTIYFGEGSWLTVV.

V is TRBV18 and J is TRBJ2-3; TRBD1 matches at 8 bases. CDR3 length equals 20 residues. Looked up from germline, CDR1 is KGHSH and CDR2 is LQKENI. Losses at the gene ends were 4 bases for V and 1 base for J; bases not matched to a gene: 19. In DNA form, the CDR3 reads TGTGCCAGCTCACGGGTCCGACAGGGGACAATGGTAGCGGGCACAGATACGCAGTATTTT. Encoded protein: CASSRVRQGTMVAGTDTQYF.

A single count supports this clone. The CDR3 region has the DNA TGTGCCAGCAGCCGTTCGAAGGTAGCGGGGAATAACAATGAGCAGTTCTTC. This encodes CASSRSKVAGNNNEQFF. The chain joins TRBV7-6 to TRBJ2-1; 8 nucleotides align to TRBD2. This CDR3 is built from 17 residues. Trimming cost V 5 bases and J 5 bases; bases outside gene matches: 14. The germline gives CDR1 SGHVS, CDR2 FNYEAQ.

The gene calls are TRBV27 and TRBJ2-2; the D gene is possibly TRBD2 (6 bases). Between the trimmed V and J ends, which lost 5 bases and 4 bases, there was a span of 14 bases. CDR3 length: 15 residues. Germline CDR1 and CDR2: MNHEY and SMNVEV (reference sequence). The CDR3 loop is CASSPLRESTGELFF. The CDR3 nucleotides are TGTGCCAGCAGTCCCCTACGGGAGAGCACCGGGGAGCTGTTTTTT.

The CDR3 DNA sequence: TGTGCCAGCTGGGCGGGAGGGATTAATTCACCCCTCCACTTT. Translation gives CASWAGGINSPLHF. The chain combines TRBV2 with TRBJ1-6; D gene uncertain. The CDR3 runs to 14 residues. The V end was cut by 8 bases, the J end by 6 bases, with 14 bases between. In germline, CDR1 is SNHLY, CDR2 FYNNEI.

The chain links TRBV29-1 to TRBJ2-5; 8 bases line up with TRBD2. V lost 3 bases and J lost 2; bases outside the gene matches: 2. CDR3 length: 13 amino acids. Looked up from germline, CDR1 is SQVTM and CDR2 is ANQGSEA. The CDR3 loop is CSVDRGGQETQYF. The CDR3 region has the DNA TGCAGCGTTGATCGGGGGGGACAAGAGACCCAGTACTTC.

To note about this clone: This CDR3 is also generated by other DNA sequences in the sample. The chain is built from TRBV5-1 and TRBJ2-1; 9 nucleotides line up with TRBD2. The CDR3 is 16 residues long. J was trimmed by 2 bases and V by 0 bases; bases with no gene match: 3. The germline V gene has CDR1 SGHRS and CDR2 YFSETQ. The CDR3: CASSLEASGTYNEQFF. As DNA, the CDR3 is TGCGCCAGCAGCTTGGAAGCTAGCGGGACCTACAATGAGCAGTTCTTC.